This T cell receptor beta chain was identified in a study of control samples from healthy donors and cancer patients. Germline V lookup: CDR1 SGHDT, CDR2 YYEEEE. V gave up 3 bases and J gave up 6 bases; unmatched junction bases: 14. This CDR3 is built from 18 residues. Sequenced by immunoSEQ multiplex PCR; TCRdb stores in-frame clones only, minus some. The sample lists about 270,000 clones, over 75% seen once, with roughly 15% in the top ten. The sequence came from a woman aged 55-70 years with lung cancer. The chain couples TRBV5-6 to TRBJ2-3; TRBD2 aligns across 12 bases. The sample was PBMCs. CDR3 region: CASSSARLAGEGGDTQYF. In nucleotides, the CDR3 is TGTGCCAGCAGCTCCGCCCGACTAGCGGGAGAAGGAGGGGATACGCAGTATTTT.